Below are 31 T cell receptor beta chains sequenced from a single sample in a study of T cell responses to AZD1222 COVID-19 vaccine. Method: immunoSEQ multiplex PCR; TCRdb's copy keeps in-frame clones and lacks some. This sample carries just under 75,000 clones, around three quarters of them seen once, and the ten largest clones take around 45%. The sequencing here drew on peripheral blood, taken 28 days after the second AZD1222 dose. Source of these receptors: an adult who received the AZD1222 COVID-19 vaccine.

J is TRBJ2-1 and V is TRBV29-1, with D perhaps TRBD2 (5 bases). Trimming removed 2 bases at V and 5 bases at J, with 22 bases between. The length of the CDR3 is 17 residues. The germline V gene has CDR1 SQVTM and CDR2 ANQGSEA. The CDR3: CSVEIFTSRDRNNEQFF. The CDR3 DNA is TGCAGCGTTGAAATCTTTACTTCGAGGGATAGGAACAATGAGCAGTTCTTC.

The rearrangement links TRBV4-3 to TRBJ2-7, with 15 bases aligning to TRBD2. The V gene end was trimmed by 1 base and the J gene end by 6 bases; junction bases not matched to a gene: 1. The CDR3 contains 15 residues. Germline lookup yields CDR1 LGHNA and CDR2 YSLEER. The CDR3 nucleotides read TGCGCCAGCAGCCAAGGGGGACTAGCGGGAGGCGAGCAGTACTTC. Its protein is CASSQGGLAGGEQYF.

The chain is built from TRBV7-2 and TRBJ2-3; TRBD1 might be the D (5 bases). This CDR3 spans 13 amino acids. CDR1 and CDR2 (germline): SGHTA, FQGNSA. Deletions cut 3 bases from V and 4 bases from J, with 8 bases between. The CDR3 spells CASSFIGADTQYF. As DNA, the CDR3 is TGTGCCAGCAGCTTTATAGGGGCAGATACGCAGTATTTT. The complete variable domain, with remaining parts taken from reference TRBV7-2 and TRBJ2-3, reads GAGVSQSPSNKVTEKGKDVELRCDPISGHTALYWYRQSLGQGLEFLIYFQGNSAPDKSGLPSDRFSAERTGGSVSTLTIQRTQQEDSAVYLCASSFIGADTQYFGPGTRLTVL.

The chain combines TRBV28 with TRBJ1-5; weak D call: TRBD1 (6 bases). The V end lost 6 bases, the J end lost 0 bases, and 9 bases lay between the germline ends. The germline gives CDR1 MDHEN, CDR2 SYDVKM. The CDR3 runs 14 residues. The CDR3 reads CASRTGNSNQPQHF. CDR3 nucleotide sequence: TGTGCCAGCAGGACAGGCAATAGCAATCAGCCCCAGCATTTT.

The chain links TRBV18 to TRBJ2-1; D is uncertain. The CDR3 is 13 amino acids. V lost 2 bases to trimming and J lost 5 bases, with 7 bases between them. Looked up from germline, CDR1 is KGHSH and CDR2 is LQKENI. Here the CDR3 reads CASSPGVNNEQFF. The CDR3 DNA reads as TGTGCCAGCTCACCAGGAGTTAACAATGAGCAGTTCTTC.

The CDR3 loop is CASSSGDRGPGDTQYF. Written as DNA, the CDR3 is TGTGCCAGCAGCTCGGGGGACAGGGGCCCCGGGGATACGCAGTATTTT. This chain uses TRBV11-1 with TRBJ2-3; 10 positions match TRBD1. The V and J ends lost 4 bases and 6 bases, in that order; junction bases with no gene match: 10. This CDR3 spans 16 amino acids. Looked up from germline, CDR1 is SGHAT and CDR2 is FQDESV (reference sequence).

This sequence joins TRBV2 and TRBJ1-5; TRBD1 agrees at 9 bases. The germline V gene has CDR1 SNHLY and CDR2 FYNNEI. The CDR3 sequence is 15 residues long. The junction had 5 bases not matched to a gene; V was cut back by 6 bases and J by 2 bases. The CDR3 bases are TGTGCCAGCAGATCAGACAGGGGGGGCAATCAGCCCCAGCATTTT. It specifies CASRSDRGGNQPQHF.

The J gene is TRBJ2-1, the V gene TRBV28; D might be TRBD1 (6 bases). V lost 4 bases and J 12 bases, leaving 31 bases between the germline ends. Germline CDR1 and CDR2: MDHEN and SYDVKM. The CDR3 covers 18 residues. CDR3 region: CASSSLLLFTTGMGRQFF. CDR3 coding DNA: TGTGCCAGCAGTTCCCTTTTACTTTTCACCACAGGGATGGGGCGGCAGTTCTTC.

This chain uses TRBV10-3 with TRBJ2-7; D unclear. The CDR3 is 15 residues long. V was trimmed by 10 bases and J by 5 bases, leaving 24 bases between them. Germline-derived CDR1 and CDR2 are ENHRY and SYGVKD. This CDR3 is CATAHTSLSSDEQYF. The CDR3 DNA is TGTGCCACTGCCCATACCAGCCTGTCTTCGGACGAGCAGTACTTC.

The chain couples TRBV12-3 or TRBV12-4 to TRBJ2-2; D not resolved. The V gene lost 6 bases and the J gene lost 7 bases, with 12 bases spanning the gap. The CDR3 is 13 residues long. The CDR3 sequence: CASSRAQSGELFF. The CDR3 nucleotides read TGTGCCAGCAGCCGAGCACAAAGCGGGGAGCTGTTTTTT.

This clone was picked up one time. The chain recombines TRBV11-3 with TRBJ2-5, with D perhaps TRBD2 (5 bases). The length of the CDR3 is 14 residues. V was shortened by 0 bases and J by 1 base, with 6 bases between the two germline ends. The germline V gene has CDR1 SGHNT and CDR2 YENEEA. The CDR3 loop reads CASSLDGVQETQYF. Written as DNA, the CDR3 is TGTGCCAGCAGCTTAGACGGGGTCCAAGAGACCCAGTACTTC.

In its sample, this clone was seen many times. The chain joins TRBV15 to TRBJ2-3; D not certain. Germline V gene data show CDR1 as LNHNV and CDR2 as YYDKDF (reference sequence). The CDR3 loop spans 14 amino acids. V lost 1 base and J 4 bases, leaving 9 bases between the germline ends. The CDR3 DNA follows: TGTGCCACCAGCAGAGGGGGTTTGGCAGATACGCAGTATTTT. It encodes CATSRGGLADTQYF.

The rearrangement uses TRBV19 and TRBJ2-5, with D maybe TRBD2 (5 bases). V was cut by 5 bases and J by 3 bases, with 13 bases left in between. CDR1 is LNHDA, CDR2 SQIVND, per germline (reference sequence). The CDR3 sequence is 14 residues long. The CDR3 reads CASSSSGLKETQYF. CDR3 in DNA: TGTGCCAGTAGTTCCTCCGGACTCAAAGAGACCCAGTACTTC.

This clone was counted only a few times. The chain combines TRBV12-2 with TRBJ1-5. TRBV12-2 is given as a pseudogene. The CDR3 has 19 residues. This chain's CDR3 is CASRLADPGTSWGNQPQHF. CDR3 bases: TGTGCAAGTCGCTTAGCGGATCCCGGGACTAGTTGGGGCAATCAGCCCCAGCATTTT.

The chain is built from TRBV11-2 and TRBJ2-7; TRBD2 is a possible D gene (7 bases). The CDR3 has 15 residues. CDR1 SGHAT and CDR2 FQNNGV come from the germline V gene. Trimming left V 4 bases short and J 2 bases short, with 15 bases between. CDR3 nucleotides: TGTGCCAGCAGCTCTCCCCGGGGGGCTGCCTACGAGCAGTACTTC. It specifies CASSSPRGAAYEQYF.

J is TRBJ2-1 and V is TRBV29-1; unclear D gene. CDR1 SQVTM and CDR2 ANQGSEA come from the germline V gene. V lost 0 bases and J lost 7, with 16 bases in between. The CDR3 spans 15 residues. The CDR3 nucleotides read TGCAGCGTTGAAGATTTGGCCCTCCAAGGGAATGAGCAGTTCTTC. It is translated as CSVEDLALQGNEQFF.

The rearrangement links TRBV2 to TRBJ2-3, with D unresolved. CDR1 is SNHLY and CDR2 is FYNNEI in the germline V gene. The ends were cut back, 7 bases at V and 5 bases at J, with 13 bases in the middle. CDR3 size: 13 residues. As DNA, the CDR3 is TGTGCCAGCACTTCCCATGGAGAAGATACGCAGTATTTT. Encoded protein: CASTSHGEDTQYF.

This clone was seen just once. The chain carries TRBV9 and TRBJ1-2, with D unclear. Germline V gene sequence: CDR1 SGDLS, CDR2 YYNGEE. The V end lost 0 bases, the J end lost 2 bases, and 14 bases lay between the germline ends. The CDR3 consists of 16 residues. This CDR3 is CASSVDPTWWNYGYTF. DNA of the CDR3: TGTGCCAGCAGCGTAGATCCTACATGGTGGAACTATGGCTACACCTTC.

The chain's CDR3 is CASSPTGEVGEQYF. The CDR3 nucleotides read TGCGCCAGCAGCCCCACGGGTGAAGTCGGCGAGCAGTACTTC. V gene TRBV5-1 combines with J gene TRBJ2-7; the D is unclear. Germline V gene sequence: CDR1 SGHRS, CDR2 YFSETQ. This CDR3 spans 14 amino acids. Trimming removed 4 bases from V and 6 bases from J, with 17 bases in between.

The gene calls are TRBV7-2 and TRBJ2-7; 15 nucleotides agree with TRBD2. Looked up from germline, CDR1 is SGHTA and CDR2 is FQGNSA. V was pared by 4 bases and J by 5 bases, with 6 bases of the junction left unmatched. The CDR3 runs to 16 residues. For the CDR3, the DNA is TGTGCCAGCAGCTCGGGACTAGCGGGAGGAATTGACGAGCAGTACTTC. It translates to CASSSGLAGGIDEQYF.

The chain is built from TRBV6-2 or TRBV6-3 and TRBJ1-5; D not resolved. CDR3 length equals 17 residues. The germline V and J ends were trimmed by 0 bases and 2 bases, with 14 bases remaining between them. The V gene's germline CDR1 is MNHEY and CDR2 SVGEGT. The CDR3 loop reads CASSYSLVGSGNQPQHF. The DNA of the CDR3 is TGTGCCAGCAGTTACTCCTTGGTCGGGTCCGGCAATCAGCCCCAGCATTTT.

The rearrangement joins TRBV2 to TRBJ2-7; D remains unclear. The germline CDR1 and CDR2 sequences are SNHLY and FYNNEI. V was clipped by 7 bases and J by 0 bases, with 7 bases between them. The CDR3 has 12 residues. CDR3 DNA sequence: TGTGCCAGCAAAAGGGTCTCCTACGAGCAGTACTTC. Translating it yields CASKRVSYEQYF.

The chain employs TRBV3-1 (or the pseudogene TRBV3-2) and TRBJ1-1; maybe TRBD1 (6 bases). V was trimmed by 0 bases and J by 11 bases, leaving 16 bases between them. In germline, CDR1 is LGHDT, CDR2 YNNKEL (reference sequence). The CDR3 sequence is 14 residues long. CDR3 in DNA: TGTGCCAGCAGCCAAGATCAGGGGAGTGGAGGGGCTTTCTTT. This gives the protein CASSQDQGSGGAFF.

This rearrangement joins TRBV7-2 to TRBJ2-7; TRBD2 is a possible D gene (7 bases). Looked up from germline, CDR1 is SGHTA and CDR2 is FQGNSA. Trimming shortened V by 5 bases and J by 7 bases, and 24 bases separated the two germline ends. CDR3 length: 16 residues. CDR3 amino acids: CASSPKTGHGRGEQYF. CDR3 bases: TGTGCCAGCAGCCCGAAGACGGGACATGGGAGGGGTGAGCAGTACTTC.

This clone was counted once. DNA for the CDR3: TGTGCCAGCAGTGACCAAGCAGGGGCCCTGGAGCAGTACTTC. Translated: CASSDQAGALEQYF. This chain joins TRBV2 and TRBJ2-7, with D possibly TRBD1 on 6 matching bases. Germline loops: CDR1 SNHLY, CDR2 FYNNEI. Trimming removed 3 bases from V and 7 bases from J, with 16 bases in between. The CDR3 is 14 residues long.

This sequence joins TRBV28 and TRBJ1-5; D perhaps matches TRBD1 (6 bases). There are 15 residues in the CDR3. V lost 7 bases, J lost 4 bases, and 17 bases lay in between. Germline values: CDR1 MDHEN, CDR2 SYDVKM. The CDR3 DNA follows: TGTGCCAGCACCGAAGGGGGGCGGCCGAATCAGCCCCAGCATTTT. Protein product: CASTEGGRPNQPQHF.

V gene TRBV7-8 combines with J gene TRBJ2-7; perhaps TRBD2 as D (5 bases). Germline values: CDR1 SGHVS, CDR2 FQNEAQ. Trimming removed 6 bases at V and 4 bases at J, with 16 bases between. CDR3 size: 14 residues. CDR3 in amino acids: CASSPFSGGYEQYF. CDR3 nucleotides: TGTGCCAGCAGTCCCTTCAGCGGCGGATACGAGCAGTACTTC.

This clone came up a few times. The chain joins TRBV7-9 to TRBJ1-2; the D is unclear. The CDR3 sequence is 11 residues long. Trimming took 1 base from V and 6 from J, leaving 3 bases between them. Per germline, CDR1 SEHNR and CDR2 FQNEAQ (reference sequence). This chain's CDR3 is CASSLGDGYTF. CDR3 DNA sequence: TGTGCCAGCAGCTTAGGGGATGGCTACACCTTC. Supplemented by reference TRBV7-9 and TRBJ1-2, the full variable domain reads DTGVSQNPRHKITKRGQNVTFRCDPISEHNRLYWYRQTLGQGPEFLTYFQNEAQLEKSRLLSDRFSAERPKGSFSTLEIQRTEQGDSAMYLCASSLGDGYTFGSGTRLTVV.

The genes are TRBV2 and TRBJ1-1; 7 positions match TRBD1. Trimming cost V 6 bases and J 1 base; bases outside gene matches: 5. Germline CDR1 is SNHLY and CDR2 is FYNNEI. There are 14 residues in the CDR3. CDR3 nucleotide sequence: TGTGCCAGCAGACGTACAGGGGCGAACACTGAAGCTTTCTTT. Translating it yields CASRRTGANTEAFF.

With regard to this clone: At one of its ends the junction is not consistent with the germline gene, which may arise from a read error. The V and J genes are TRBV5-5 and TRBJ2-7; 7 nucleotides align to TRBD2. From germline, CDR1 is SGHKS and CDR2 YYEKEE (reference sequence). This CDR3 is 15 amino acids long. CDR3 residues: CASSLSSSGLATDVF. In DNA form, the CDR3 reads TGTGCCAGCAGCTTGTCTTCTAGCGGCTTGGCAACGGATGTCTTC.

V and J are TRBV3-1 (or the pseudogene TRBV3-2) and TRBJ2-2; unclear D gene. CDR3 length equals 14 residues. Germline CDR1 and CDR2: LGHDT and YNNKEL (reference sequence). V lost 2 bases, J lost 2 bases, and 6 bases lay in between. The CDR3 region is CASSQNRNTGELFF. Written as DNA, the CDR3 is TGTGCCAGCAGCCAAAACCGAAACACCGGGGAGCTGTTTTTT.